Listed below are T cell receptor beta chains from one sample, sequenced in a study of T cells in localized non-small cell lung cancer. TCRdb's copy holds only in-frame clones and misses some; the assay was immunoSEQ multiplex PCR. The profile shows roughly 2,600 clones, 20% to 25% of them singletons. Specimen: lung tumor tissue, collected before any cancer treatment. The source is a man aged 40 to 69 with stage II lung adenocarcinoma. Each CDR3 is given with its conserved first and last residue. A D gene is named only where the DNA matches it firmly. Size tells how often a clone was seen (once, few, many) or the class of an expanded clone, and some rows leave it out.

D gene: NA; J gene: TRBJ1-4; clone size: few; V gene: TRBV28; CDR3 DNA: TGTGCCAGCAGTTCCCAGAATGAAAAACTGTTTTTT; CDR3 protein: CASSSQNEKLFF
D gene: TRBD2; J gene: TRBJ2-5; clone size: few; V gene: TRBV9; CDR3 DNA: TGTGCCAGCAGCCCGGGACTAGCGGGCGGCCAAGAGACCCAGTACTTC; CDR3 protein: CASSPGLAGGQETQYF
D gene: NA; J gene: TRBJ1-1; clone size: medium-sized; V gene: TRBV2; CDR3 DNA: TGTGCCAGCAGCGTAGGGGCGGGGGGTGTGAACACTGAAGCTTTCTTT; CDR3 protein: CASSVGAGGVNTEAFF
D gene: TRBD1; J gene: TRBJ1-5; clone size: NA; V gene: TRBV7-6; CDR3 DNA: TGTGCCAGCAGCCAGGAAGACAGGGGCAGCAATCAGCCCCAGCATTTT; CDR3 protein: CASSQEDRGSNQPQHF
D gene: TRBD2; J gene: TRBJ2-3; clone size: NA; V gene: TRBV25-1; CDR3 DNA: TGTGCCAGCAGTGGTCTAGCGGGAACCAAAGCGACAGATACGCAGTATTTT; CDR3 protein: CASSGLAGTKATDTQYF
D gene: TRBD2; J gene: TRBJ2-7; clone size: NA; V gene: TRBV7-6; CDR3 DNA: TGTGCCAGCAGCCCTCAGCCCGGACTAGCGGGAGCCCACGAGCAGTACTTC; CDR3 protein: CASSPQPGLAGAHEQYF
D gene: NA; J gene: TRBJ2-5; clone size: NA; V gene: TRBV19; CDR3 DNA: TGTGCCAGTAGTGAGGCCCCCCAAGGAGAGACCCAGTACTTC; CDR3 protein: CASSEAPQGETQYF
D gene: TRBD1; J gene: TRBJ1-5; clone size: NA; V gene: TRBV19; CDR3 DNA: TGTGCCACCCAGGGGGATGTTCAGCCCCAGCATTTT; CDR3 protein: CATQGDVQPQHF
D gene: TRBD1; J gene: TRBJ2-1; clone size: few; V gene: TRBV6-8; CDR3 DNA: TGTGCCAGCAGTGACTCTAAGGGGGCGGACTACAATGAGCAGTTCTTC; CDR3 protein: CASSDSKGADYNEQFF
D gene: TRBD1; J gene: TRBJ1-1; clone size: few; V gene: TRBV6-8; CDR3 DNA: TGTGCCAGCAGTTCCGGGACAGGTTTTGACACTGAAGCTTTCTTT; CDR3 protein: CASSSGTGFDTEAFF
D gene: NA; J gene: TRBJ2-1; clone size: NA; V gene: TRBV11-3; CDR3 DNA: TGTGCCAGCGAGGCGCTAACCTCCTACAATGAGCAGTTCTTC; CDR3 protein: CASEALTSYNEQFF
D gene: NA; J gene: TRBJ2-1; clone size: NA; V gene: TRBV5-1; CDR3 DNA: TGCGCCAGCAGCTTGGAGAGGGTACCCTACAATGAGCAGTTCTTC; CDR3 protein: CASSLERVPYNEQFF
D gene: NA; J gene: TRBJ2-7; clone size: few; V gene: TRBV2; CDR3 DNA: TGTGCCAGCAGCTCTCGACCCCTTCCCTACGAGCAGTACTTC; CDR3 protein: CASSSRPLPYEQYF
D gene: NA; J gene: TRBJ1-2; clone size: NA; V gene: TRBV19; CDR3 DNA: TGTGCCAGTACTACTCCGGGACTTGCTAACTATGGCTACACCTTC; CDR3 protein: CASTTPGLANYGYTF
D gene: NA; J gene: TRBJ1-1; clone size: NA; V gene: TRBV23-1; CDR3 DNA: TGCGCCAGCAGCTTGGAGCCTGGCACTGAAGCTTTCTTT; CDR3 protein: CASSLEPGTEAFF
D gene: TRBD1; J gene: TRBJ2-3; clone size: medium-sized; V gene: TRBV9; CDR3 DNA: TGTGCCAGCAAACAGGGGGGAGTAACAGATACGCAGTATTTT; CDR3 protein: CASKQGGVTDTQYF
D gene: TRBD1; J gene: TRBJ2-3; clone size: NA; V gene: TRBV4-1; CDR3 DNA: TGCGCCAGCAGCCGGATCCTGAACCAGGGGGTAGTCTCTAGAAGAGATGATACGCAGTATTTT; CDR3 protein: CASSRILNQGVVSRRDDTQYF
D gene: TRBD1; J gene: TRBJ1-2; clone size: few; V gene: TRBV29-1; CDR3 DNA: TGCAGCGTTCGGGACAGCGGAGAGGGCTACACCTTC; CDR3 protein: CSVRDSGEGYTF
D gene: NA; J gene: TRBJ2-1; clone size: few; V gene: TRBV12-2; CDR3 DNA: TGTGCCGGGGGACTAGCGGGGCCGGCCCTTTACAATGAGCAGTTCTTC; CDR3 protein: CAGGLAGPALYNEQFF
D gene: NA; J gene: TRBJ1-5; clone size: NA; V gene: TRBV19; CDR3 DNA: TGTGCCAGTAGTATGTGGGGGGCTTTTAGCAATCAGCCCCAGCATTTT; CDR3 protein: CASSMWGAFSNQPQHF
D gene: TRBD1; J gene: TRBJ2-3; clone size: NA; V gene: TRBV6-8; CDR3 DNA: TGTGCCAGCAGTCTGGGACAGGTTCGCACAGATACGCAGTATTTT; CDR3 protein: CASSLGQVRTDTQYF
D gene: NA; J gene: TRBJ2-7; clone size: NA; V gene: TRBV19; CDR3 DNA: TGTGCCAGTAGTATAGAGGTTTCCTACGAGCAGTACTTC; CDR3 protein: CASSIEVSYEQYF
D gene: NA; J gene: TRBJ1-1; clone size: few; V gene: TRBV6-8; CDR3 DNA: TGTGCCAGCAGTGCTGGGGCGAGAACTGAAGCTTTCTTT; CDR3 protein: CASSAGARTEAFF
D gene: NA; J gene: TRBJ2-7; clone size: medium-sized; V gene: TRBV11-3; CDR3 DNA: TGTGCCAGCAGCTTATGGACTTTGGCTGACGAGCAGTACTTC; CDR3 protein: CASSLWTLADEQYF
D gene: TRBD2; J gene: TRBJ2-3; clone size: medium-sized; V gene: TRBV6-8; CDR3 DNA: TGTGCCAGCAGTGGGACTAGCGGCACAGATACGCAGTATTTT; CDR3 protein: CASSGTSGTDTQYF
D gene: TRBD2; J gene: TRBJ2-1; clone size: few; V gene: TRBV11-3; CDR3 DNA: TGTGCCAGCAGCCCCCCGGGGGGACTAGCGGGAGGGAGGAATGAGCAGTTCTTC; CDR3 protein: CASSPPGGLAGGRNEQFF
D gene: NA; J gene: TRBJ2-7; clone size: NA; V gene: TRBV11-3; CDR3 DNA: TGTGCCAGCAGCTTGGCGGGACGTACCTACGAGCAGTACTTC; CDR3 protein: CASSLAGRTYEQYF
D gene: TRBD2; J gene: TRBJ2-5; clone size: few; V gene: TRBV19; CDR3 DNA: TGTGCCAGTAGACTAGCGGGGGAGACCCAGTACTTC; CDR3 protein: CASRLAGETQYF
D gene: TRBD1; J gene: TRBJ2-7; clone size: medium-sized; V gene: TRBV6-8; CDR3 DNA: TGTGCCAGCAGTTACCTTTCGGGCCGACAGGGCGAGCAGTACTTC; CDR3 protein: CASSYLSGRQGEQYF
D gene: TRBD1; J gene: TRBJ1-1; clone size: NA; V gene: TRBV6-8; CDR3 DNA: TGTGCCAGCAGCTGGGAAGGGACAGGGGTTAACACTGAAGCTTTCTTT; CDR3 protein: CASSWEGTGVNTEAFF
D gene: TRBD2; J gene: TRBJ2-1; clone size: NA; V gene: TRBV6-8; CDR3 DNA: TGTGCCAGCAGTTTAGAGCGGGAGGCACCCTACAATGAGCAGTTCTTC; CDR3 protein: CASSLEREAPYNEQFF
D gene: NA; J gene: TRBJ2-2; clone size: few; V gene: TRBV19; CDR3 DNA: TGTGCCAGTACCTCCGTGGGCCGCGGGGAGCTGTTTTTT; CDR3 protein: CASTSVGRGELFF
D gene: NA; J gene: TRBJ2-5; clone size: NA; V gene: TRBV10-2; CDR3 DNA: TGCGCCAGCAGTGAGAATGGGGGAGAGACCCAGTACTTC; CDR3 protein: CASSENGGETQYF
D gene: NA; J gene: TRBJ1-3; clone size: few; V gene: TRBV19; CDR3 DNA: TGTGCCAGTAAGACAGGCTCATCCTTCTCTGGAAACACCATATATTTT; CDR3 protein: CASKTGSSFSGNTIYF
D gene: TRBD1; J gene: TRBJ2-7; clone size: few; V gene: TRBV6-8; CDR3 DNA: TGTGCCAGCAGACATCCGGGACAGGGCCCCGAGCAGTACTTC; CDR3 protein: CASRHPGQGPEQYF
D gene: NA; J gene: TRBJ2-1; clone size: few; V gene: TRBV11-3; CDR3 DNA: TGTGCCAGCAGCGTGGGACTTCCGGACAATGAGCAGTTCTTC; CDR3 protein: CASSVGLPDNEQFF